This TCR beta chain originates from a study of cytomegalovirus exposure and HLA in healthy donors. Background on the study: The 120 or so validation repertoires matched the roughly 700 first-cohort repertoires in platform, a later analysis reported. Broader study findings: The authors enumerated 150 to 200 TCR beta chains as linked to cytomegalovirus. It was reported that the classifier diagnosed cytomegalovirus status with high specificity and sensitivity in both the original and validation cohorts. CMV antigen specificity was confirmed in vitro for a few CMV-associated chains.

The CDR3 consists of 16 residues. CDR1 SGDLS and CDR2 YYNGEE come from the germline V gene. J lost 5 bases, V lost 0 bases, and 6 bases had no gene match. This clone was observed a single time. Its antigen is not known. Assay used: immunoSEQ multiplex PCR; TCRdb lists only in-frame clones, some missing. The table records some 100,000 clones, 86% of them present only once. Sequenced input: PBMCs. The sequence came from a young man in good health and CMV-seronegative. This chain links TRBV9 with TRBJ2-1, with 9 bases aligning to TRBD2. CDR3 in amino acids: CASSVARRGGDNEQFF. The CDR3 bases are TGTGCCAGCAGCGTAGCTCGGCGGGGGGGGGACAATGAGCAGTTCTTC. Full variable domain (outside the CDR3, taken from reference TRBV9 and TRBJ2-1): DSGVTQTPKHLITATGQRVTLRCSPRSGDLSVYWYQQSLDQGLQFLIQYYNGEERAKGNILERFSAQQFPDLHSELNLSSLELGDSALYFCASSVARRGGDNEQFFGPGTRLTVL.